The clone carrying this T cell receptor beta chain appeared a single time. The CDR3 runs to 14 residues. Looked up from germline, CDR1 is SNHLY and CDR2 is FYNNEI. Trimming left V 3 bases short and J 8 bases short, with 13 bases between. Sequenced by immunoSEQ multiplex PCR; TCRdb stores in-frame clones only, minus some. The table lists 45,000 to 55,000 clones, approximately 93% of them singletons. The sequenced sample was PBMCs. The rearrangement joins TRBV2 to TRBJ1-4, with a possible D match to TRBD1 (6 bases). This sequence originates from a middle-aged man with rheumatoid arthritis. DNA for the CDR3: TGTGCCAGCAGTGACCCAAGGGGGAAAGAAAAACTGTTTTTT. Protein sequence: CASSDPRGKEKLFF.